One sample yielded the 8 T cell receptor beta chains listed below, sequenced in a study of a mutant IDH1 vaccine in newly diagnosed glioma. Measured with immunoSEQ multiplex PCR; TCRdb has only the in-frame clones, and not every one. The table shows about 54,000 clones, with approximately 80% occurring only once. Time point of the sample: baseline, week 1 (first vaccination visit). Described treatment: pre-vaccination baseline after standard-of-care therapy. Source: PBMCs, taken from a glioma patient treated with radiotherapy, temozolomide or both. The receptors stem from a man younger than 35 with glioma.

The rearrangement joins TRBV14 to TRBJ2-7; possibly TRBD2 for D (5 bases). This CDR3 comprises 17 residues. CDR1 SGHDN and CDR2 FVKESK come from the germline V gene. Trimming cost V 1 base and J 0 bases, with 16 bases left between them. The CDR3 region is CASSQVGLSGRSYEQYF. The CDR3, as DNA: TGTGCCAGCAGCCAAGTCGGCTTGAGCGGACGCTCCTACGAGCAGTACTTC.

The chain joins TRBV5-4 to TRBJ1-1, with TRBD1 identical over 10 bases. Germline V gene data show CDR1 as SGHNT and CDR2 as YYREEE (reference sequence). This CDR3 has 15 amino acids. Trimming removed 4 bases from V and 8 bases from J; junction bases left unmatched: 11. The DNA for the CDR3 is TGTGCCAGCAGCCGTGGGACAGGGGTCAGCGGAGAAGCTTTCTTT. This encodes CASSRGTGVSGEAFF.

This clone was seen a single time. The V gene is TRBV10-3, the J gene TRBJ2-1; D is uncertain. V was clipped by 0 bases and J by 7 bases, with 10 bases between them. Per the germline V gene, CDR1 is ENHRY and CDR2 is SYGVKD. The CDR3 is 14 amino acids. The CDR3 DNA reads as TGTGCCATCAGTGAGTCGGGCAGACATAATGAGCAGTTCTTC. It translates to CAISESGRHNEQFF.

The V and J genes are TRBV6-6 and TRBJ1-1, with 7 bases matching TRBD1. Trimming cost V 0 bases and J 10 bases; bases outside gene matches: 8. Germline V gene data show CDR1 as MNHNY and CDR2 as SVGAGI (reference sequence). The CDR3 length is 14 residues. The CDR3 region is CASSYSRQGGTAFF. The CDR3 DNA follows: TGTGCCAGCAGTTACTCGAGGCAGGGGGGAACAGCTTTCTTT.

The chain combines TRBV29-1 with TRBJ1-5; 7 bases line up with TRBD1. Germline values: CDR1 SQVTM, CDR2 ANQGSEA. There are 14 residues in the CDR3. V trimming: 5 bases; J trimming: 1 base; junction bases outside the gene matches: 5. CDR3 residues: CSVIVQGSNQPQHF. In DNA, the CDR3 is TGCAGCGTTATAGTACAGGGGAGCAATCAGCCCCAGCATTTT.

About this clone: The junction departs from germline at one end; a sequencing error may be responsible. This rearrangement joins TRBV6-6 to TRBJ1-3; D uncertain. The CDR3 runs 13 residues. From germline, CDR1 is MNHNY and CDR2 SVGAGI (reference sequence). In nucleotides, the CDR3 is TGTGCTAGCAGTTACATCTCTGGAAACACCATATATTTT. It codes for CASSYISGNTIYF.

Only a few counts were recorded for this clone. V usage is TRBV9 and J usage is TRBJ2-1; 11 bases line up with TRBD1. Unmatched junction bases numbered 4, after V lost 3 bases and J lost 8 bases. Germline V lookup: CDR1 SGDLS, CDR2 YYNGEE. The CDR3 consists of 14 residues. The CDR3 bases are TGTGCCAGCAGCGGGGACAGGGGGATGGATGAGCAGTTCTTC. It specifies CASSGDRGMDEQFF.

The rearrangement uses TRBV6-1 and TRBJ1-1; D gene uncertain. The CDR3 loop spans 11 amino acids. V was pared by 2 bases and J by 8 bases, with 6 bases between. Germline-derived CDR1 and CDR2 are MNHNS and SASEGT. The CDR3 DNA reads TGTGCCAGCAGTGAACCAGGAGAAGCTTTCTTT. Amino acid sequence: CASSEPGEAFF.